This TCR beta chain was documented in a study of graft-versus-host responses after intestinal transplantation. About the study: Anti-thymocyte globulin induction preceded approximately three years of tacrolimus and steroid maintenance in all recipients.

Profiled with immunoSEQ multiplex PCR; TCRdb holds only in-frame clones, not every one. The sample records around 90,000 clones, around 92% being singletons. After removal of 4 bases from V and 2 bases from J, the junction contained 3 bases not matched to a gene. The CDR3 is made up of 14 amino acids. The V gene's germline CDR1 is MDHEN and CDR2 SYDVKM. Comments on this clone: The antigen remains unidentified.

The sample here was unstimulated CD8+ T cells sorted from spleen or lymph node cells, taken before transplant. The chain uses TRBV28 and TRBJ2-3; 7 bases line up with TRBD1. The receptor was derived from a human donor who was the organ donor for an intestinal transplant. In DNA form, the CDR3 reads TGTGCCAGCAGTTCGGACAGGCACACAGATACGCAGTATTTT. It encodes CASSSDRHTDTQYF.